Sequencing of this TCR beta chain was carried out in a study of shared clonotypes between healthy human individuals (dated by TCRdb to about 2020). About the study as a whole: The cohort comprised a couple of women and a few men aged 18 to 49 years. To estimate repertoire size and how much clonotypes are shared between individuals, the study performed deep sequencing of blood TCR repertoires from roughly five healthy adults. Between about 0.8 and 9.5 billion PBMCs per donor were obtained by leukapheresis. Libraries were prepared and TCR repertoires were sequenced by different laboratories using diverse techniques, in order to increase sequencing depth and limit assay-specific biases. For each donor, three plates each were used for CD4 naive and CD4 memory, two plates were used for CD8 naive, and one plate was used for CD8 memory.

Regarding this clone: The clone's antigen remains unknown. There are no base qualities to consult, and no much larger clone falls within one base.

The CDR3 numbers 13 residues from cysteine through phenylalanine. The sequence is cut down to CDR3 DNA, 39 bases in frame from base 1. Per the germline V gene, KGHSH is the CDR1 and LQKENI is the CDR2. Relative to germline, V is 4 bases shorter and J is 6 bases shorter, with 12 bases between their ends. Using the deep immunoSEQ assay, multiplex PCR amplified TCR CDR3 regions from genomic DNA. For each cell subset, the extracted genomic DNA was distributed evenly across all wells of several immunoSEQ 96-well plates, and each plate served as one replicate. For sorted subsets, about 200 ng genomic DNA, equal to 30,000 or so T cell genomes, was loaded into each replicate PCR. Purified libraries were measured with a Qubit 3.0 fluorometer, size-checked on a Bioanalyzer 2100, and measured again with the KAPA Library Quantification kit. A separate single-read 150-cycle Illumina NextSeq 550 flow cell was used to sequence each immunoSEQ 96-well plate. In the authors' own workflow: Because the immunoSEQ output included only junctional sequences and no quality scores, the filtering could not be the same as the filtering used for full-length reads. To assign V/J genes and CDR3, sequences were annotated against IMGT germline references using PyIR, a Python wrapper for IgBLAST v1.9. Reads with weak V/J assignments (E-value above 1e-6), missing CDR3, stop codons, out-of-frame junctions, or ambiguous translated residues were removed. A V3J clonotype was defined by an identical inferred V gene, J gene, and CDR3 amino acid sequence. To compute the percentage overlap between repertoires, the number of shared unique clonotypes was divided by the size of the smaller repertoire. Three approaches were used to assess repertoire richness: RTK rarefaction, the Chao1 estimator, and Recon v2.1 estimates of unobserved clonotypes. OLGA was used to compute generation probabilities for all TCRbeta clonotypes that the gDNA method yielded from a handful of donors. In TCRdb, the immuneACCESS table is reduced to in-frame sequences with V and J assigned. These tables do not hold every clone; where another copy was compared, an unresolved V gene accounts for under half, and the others remain unexplained. V, J and clone size were drawn from that table, and D and trimming were deduced from the DNA. Across this sample there are about 1 million clones, with around 82% seen only once. 0.5% to 0.6% of the sample is in the top ten clones.

Study-wide findings and limitations: Sampling was limited to blood, and TCR repertoires in tissue likely differ from TCR repertoires in blood. Compared with non-shared clonotypes, the clonotypes found in all four sorted-subset donors had higher generation probabilities. About 4.5% of naive CD4, around 3.5% of naive CD8, about 2.5% of memory CD4, and approximately 0.39% of memory CD8 clonotypes were shared across several donors. Even with the large sequencing depth, rarefaction of the sorted-subset datasets indicated that sequencing was incomplete. Naive subsets generally had larger estimated clonotype richness than memory subsets did. Because the study included only a small number of donors, the genetic and exposure-history diversity represented was limited. Based on pairwise subsampling, the degree of clonotype sharing among donors was expected to be affected by sequencing depth.

Healthy HIV-negative adults with no recently reported acute infections or vaccinations were included as donors. All donors were Caucasian adults living in Nashville, Tennessee, USA. Magnetic negative selection was used to enrich CD4+ T cells, after which naive cells were positively selected on CD45RA and the negative fraction became the memory subset. Blood was obtained by leukapheresis, after which PBMCs were separated by Ficoll-Histopaque density gradient centrifugation and cryopreserved in liquid nitrogen vapor phase. Purity and quantity of every magnetically sorted T cell population were checked by analytical flow cytometry. Each sorted fraction had its genomic DNA isolated and then quantified by UV absorbance on a Nanodrop 2000c.

The clonotype was recovered from a man between 18 and 29 years old in good health. Some clones in this sample may be carry-over from other donors' samples. The V and J segments used are TRBV18 and TRBJ1-2; TRBD1 is a weak D gene call, 5 bases matching. The sample consisted of memory CD4+ T cells from PBMCs. Read against the paper, the sample's cell subset or site label means: CD45RA-negative fraction. The nucleotide sequence is given as TGTGCCAGCTCACTTGACAGTCGGAATGGCTACACCTTC. Its protein product is CASSLDSRNGYTF.